This is a list of T cell receptor beta chains from one sample in a study of T cells in Graves' hyperthyroidism and ophthalmopathy. Each CDR3 protein is one row after TCRdb ran MiXCR on the multiplex PCR reads. The table includes a few hundred thousand distinct CDR3 sequences, 15% to 20% detected once. Sequenced sample: blood. The receptors stem from a woman in her thirties or forties with Graves' ophthalmopathy. Each CDR3 is given with its conserved first and last residue.

CDR3	V	J
CASSTSGLAANTGELFF	TRBV28	TRBJ2-2
CASSLRVAQETQYF	TRBV7-2	TRBJ2-5
CASSWGAGRATGELFF	TRBV27	TRBJ2-2
CASTTTLGIGELFF	TRBV6-1	TRBJ2-2
CASSGTGTGANYGYTF	TRBV7-9	TRBJ1-2
CASSQIMERYGSEAFF	TRBV27	TRBJ1-1
CASRRVAGGNEQFF	TRBV2	TRBJ2-1
CATSDSWGSYNEQFF	TRBV24-1	TRBJ2-1
CSAKIGGLDEQYF	TRBV20-1	TRBJ2-7
CASSQGRTSGANVLTF	TRBV3-1	TRBJ2-6
CASKGLATNEQFF	TRBV2	TRBJ2-1
CASRLNGMENTGELFF	TRBV6-1	TRBJ2-2
CASKPAQGVFTDTQYF	TRBV5-1	TRBJ2-3
CASSQRAGASTDTQYF	TRBV4-1	TRBJ2-3
CASTRQTGGEKLFF	TRBV2	TRBJ1-4
CASSGGLGDNQPQHF	TRBV6-1	TRBJ1-5
CASSDTRTRTDTQYF	TRBV5-1	TRBJ2-3
CASRSGTANTEAFF	TRBV28	TRBJ1-1
CASSQYPGLQETQYF	TRBV5-1	TRBJ2-5
CASRATSGGASYNEQFF	TRBV6-1	TRBJ2-1
CASSLVSYSGANVLTF	TRBV7-9	TRBJ2-6
CASSLGQLAGGPDTQYF	TRBV11-2	TRBJ2-3
CASSIGEFRTSGVKTRDTQYF	TRBV19	TRBJ2-3
CASSLHAAPAGKDTQYF	TRBV11-2	TRBJ2-3
CSAMGGVSLYNEQFF	TRBV20-1	TRBJ2-1
CASSEGLARSNQPQHF	TRBV6-1	TRBJ1-5
CATTGTGFLGYTF	TRBV7-9	TRBJ1-2
CASSLGRNTEAFF	TRBV11-2	TRBJ1-1
CASSLSSGLQEKLFF	TRBV18	TRBJ1-4
CASSYVGDTDTQYF	TRBV6-6	TRBJ2-3